This TCR beta chain was found in a study of Ad26.COV2.S vaccination and SARS-CoV-2 variants. Study findings and constraints: From the TCR breadth and depth analyses, total T cell responses may have been underestimated. Recipients of vaccine and of placebo showed similar breadth of their non-spike TCR repertoires. It was reported that spike-specific CD8+ and CD4+ T cell responses were substantially broad after vaccination. Vaccine recipients had higher spike-specific TCR breadth than placebo recipients.

Using immunoSEQ multiplex PCR, the repertoire was profiled, and TCRdb retains in-frame clones only, with some absent. Here the sample spans about 350,000 clones, roughly 94% being singletons. As regards this clone: The antigen is not known.

V lost 4 bases, J lost 0 bases, and 10 bases stayed unmatched. Germline lookup yields CDR1 SGDLS and CDR2 YYNGEE. The CDR3 extends over 17 amino acids. The chain carries TRBV9 and TRBJ1-1, with TRBD1 identical over 9 bases. This receptor was taken from a human donor who had recovered from COVID-19. The sample in question was peripheral blood, obtained after recovery from COVID-19. CDR3 DNA: TGTGCCAGCAGCCCCTGGGACAGGGAGCTCATGAACACTGAAGCTTTCTTT. The encoded protein is CASSPWDRELMNTEAFF.